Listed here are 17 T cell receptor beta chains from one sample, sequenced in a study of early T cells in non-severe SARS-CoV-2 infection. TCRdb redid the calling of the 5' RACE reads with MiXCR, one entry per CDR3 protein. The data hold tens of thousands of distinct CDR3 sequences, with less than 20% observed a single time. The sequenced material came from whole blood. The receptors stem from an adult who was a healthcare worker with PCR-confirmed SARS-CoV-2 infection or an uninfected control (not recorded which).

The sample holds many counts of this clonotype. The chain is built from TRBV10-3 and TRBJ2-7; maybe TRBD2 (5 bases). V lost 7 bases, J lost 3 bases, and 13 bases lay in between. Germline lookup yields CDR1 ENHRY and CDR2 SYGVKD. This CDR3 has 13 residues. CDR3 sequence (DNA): TGTGCCATCAAATATGACTACCGCTACGAGCAGTACTTC. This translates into CAIKYDYRYEQYF.

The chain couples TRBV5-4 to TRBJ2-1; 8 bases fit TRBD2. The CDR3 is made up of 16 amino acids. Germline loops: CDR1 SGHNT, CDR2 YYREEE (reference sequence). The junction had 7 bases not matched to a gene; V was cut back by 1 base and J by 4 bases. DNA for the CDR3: TGTGCCAGCAGCTTGACGAGCGGGAGTCTTTACAATGAGCAGTTCTTC. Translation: CASSLTSGSLYNEQFF.

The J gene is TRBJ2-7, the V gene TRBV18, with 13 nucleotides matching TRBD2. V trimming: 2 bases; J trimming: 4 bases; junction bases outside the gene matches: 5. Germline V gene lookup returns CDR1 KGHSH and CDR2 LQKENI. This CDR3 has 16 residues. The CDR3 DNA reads TGTGCCAGCTCACCAAGGGGACTAGCGGGACGATACGAGCAGTACTTC. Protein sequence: CASSPRGLAGRYEQYF.

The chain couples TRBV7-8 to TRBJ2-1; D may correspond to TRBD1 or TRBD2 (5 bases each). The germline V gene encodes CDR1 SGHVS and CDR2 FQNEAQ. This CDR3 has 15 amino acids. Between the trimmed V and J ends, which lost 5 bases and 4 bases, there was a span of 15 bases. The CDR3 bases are TGTGCCAGCAGCCAATCCCGGGGCGCTTACAATGAGCAGTTCTTC. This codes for CASSQSRGAYNEQFF. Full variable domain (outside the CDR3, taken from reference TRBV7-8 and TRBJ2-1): GAGVSQSPRYKVAKRGQDVALRCDPISGHVSLFWYQQALGQGPEFLTYFQNEAQLDKSGLPSDRFFAERPEGSVSTLKIQRTQQEDSAVYLCASSQSRGAYNEQFFGPGTRLTVL.

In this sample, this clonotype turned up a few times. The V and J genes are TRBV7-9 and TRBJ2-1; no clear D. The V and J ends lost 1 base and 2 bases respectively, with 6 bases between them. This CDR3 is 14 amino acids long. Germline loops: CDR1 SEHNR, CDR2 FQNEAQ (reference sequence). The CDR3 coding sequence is TGTGCCAGCAGCTTAGTCAGTCCCTACAATGAGCAGTTCTTC. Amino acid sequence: CASSLVSPYNEQFF.

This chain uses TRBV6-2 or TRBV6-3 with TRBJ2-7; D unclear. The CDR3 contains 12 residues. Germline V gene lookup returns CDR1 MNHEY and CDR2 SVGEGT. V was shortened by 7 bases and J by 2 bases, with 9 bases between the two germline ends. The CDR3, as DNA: TGTGCCAGCACGGCAGGTCCCTACGAGCAGTACTTC. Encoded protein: CASTAGPYEQYF.

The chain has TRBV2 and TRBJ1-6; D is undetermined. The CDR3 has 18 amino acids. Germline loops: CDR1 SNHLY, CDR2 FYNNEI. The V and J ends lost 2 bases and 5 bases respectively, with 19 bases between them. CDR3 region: CASSENPVWAIDNSPLHF. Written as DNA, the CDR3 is TGTGCCAGCAGTGAAAACCCTGTCTGGGCGATTGATAATTCACCCCTCCACTTT.

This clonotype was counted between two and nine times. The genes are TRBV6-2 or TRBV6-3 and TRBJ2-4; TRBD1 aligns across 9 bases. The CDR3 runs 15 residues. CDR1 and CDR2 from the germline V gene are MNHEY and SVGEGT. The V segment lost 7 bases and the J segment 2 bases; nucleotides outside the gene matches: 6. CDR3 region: CASTETGGTKNIQYF. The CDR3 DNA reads TGTGCCAGCACCGAGACAGGGGGGACCAAAAACATTCAGTACTTC.

CDR3 sequence reads: CSARDMGQGADTQYF. The CDR3 DNA reads TGCAGTGCTAGAGATATGGGACAGGGGGCAGATACGCAGTATTTT. The J gene is TRBJ2-3, the V gene TRBV20-1, with TRBD1 identical over 11 bases. CDR1 and CDR2 (germline): DFQATT, SNEGSKA (reference sequence). This CDR3 is built from 15 residues. V dropped 0 bases and J dropped 4; count of bases not matched to a gene: 3.

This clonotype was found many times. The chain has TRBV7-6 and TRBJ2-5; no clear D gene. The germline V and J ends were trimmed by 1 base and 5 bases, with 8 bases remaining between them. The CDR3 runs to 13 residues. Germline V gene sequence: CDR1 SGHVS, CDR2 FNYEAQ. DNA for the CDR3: TGTGCCAGCAGCTTAGTAGTTAGCGAGACCCAGTACTTC. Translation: CASSLVVSETQYF.

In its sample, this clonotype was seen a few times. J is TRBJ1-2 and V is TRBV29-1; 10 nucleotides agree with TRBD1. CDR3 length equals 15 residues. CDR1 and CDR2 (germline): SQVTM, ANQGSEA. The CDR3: CSATGTGAFNYGYTF. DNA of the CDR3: TGCAGTGCTACCGGGACAGGGGCCTTTAACTATGGCTACACCTTC.

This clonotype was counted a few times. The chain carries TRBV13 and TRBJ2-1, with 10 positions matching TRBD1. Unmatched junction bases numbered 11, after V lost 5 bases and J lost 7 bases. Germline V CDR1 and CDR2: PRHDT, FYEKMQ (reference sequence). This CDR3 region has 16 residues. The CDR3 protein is CASSPAGTGEGNEQFF. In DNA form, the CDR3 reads TGTGCCAGCAGCCCGGCCGGGACAGGGGAGGGGAATGAGCAGTTCTTC.

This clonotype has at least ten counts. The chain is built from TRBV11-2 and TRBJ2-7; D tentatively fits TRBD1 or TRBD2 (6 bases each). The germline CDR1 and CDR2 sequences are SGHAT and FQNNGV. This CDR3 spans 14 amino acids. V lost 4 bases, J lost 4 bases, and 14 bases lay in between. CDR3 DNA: TGTGCCAGCAGCTCTGCGGGACACCTATACGAGCAGTACTTC. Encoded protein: CASSSAGHLYEQYF.

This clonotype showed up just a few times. The CDR3 DNA sequence: TGTGCCAGCAGTCCCCGGACAGGGGGTCAATACGGGGAGCAGTACTTC. This gives the protein CASSPRTGGQYGEQYF. The chain links TRBV12-3 or TRBV12-4 to TRBJ2-7; 10 bases map to TRBD1. The V and J ends lost 5 bases and 7 bases, in that order; junction bases with no gene match: 14. This CDR3 contains 16 residues.

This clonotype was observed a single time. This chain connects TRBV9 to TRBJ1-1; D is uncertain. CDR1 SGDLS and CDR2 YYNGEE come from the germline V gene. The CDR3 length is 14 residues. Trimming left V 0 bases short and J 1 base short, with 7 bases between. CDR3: CASSVEVRNTEAFF. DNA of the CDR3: TGTGCCAGCAGCGTAGAGGTCCGGAACACTGAAGCTTTCTTT.

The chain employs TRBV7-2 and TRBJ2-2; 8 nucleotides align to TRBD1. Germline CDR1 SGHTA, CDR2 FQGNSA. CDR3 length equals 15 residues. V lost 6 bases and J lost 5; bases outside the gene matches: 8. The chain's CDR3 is CASRSGGGMTGELFF. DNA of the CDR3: TGTGCCAGCAGATCAGGGGGCGGGATGACCGGGGAGCTGTTTTTT. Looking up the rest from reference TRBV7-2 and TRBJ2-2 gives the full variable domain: GAGVSQSPSNKVTEKGKDVELRCDPISGHTALYWYRQSLGQGLEFLIYFQGNSAPDKSGLPSDRFSAERTGGSVSTLTIQRTQQEDSAVYLCASRSGGGMTGELFFGEGSRLTVL.

CDR3 loop: CASSYSGRGNYGYTF. The CDR3 DNA reads as TGTGCCAGCAGTTACTCCGGCAGGGGCAACTATGGCTACACCTTC. The chain has TRBV6-5 and TRBJ1-2; maybe TRBD1 (6 bases). Germline V gives CDR1 MNHEY, CDR2 SVGAGI. The CDR3 sequence is 15 residues long. V was clipped by 0 bases and J by 2 bases, with 10 bases between them.